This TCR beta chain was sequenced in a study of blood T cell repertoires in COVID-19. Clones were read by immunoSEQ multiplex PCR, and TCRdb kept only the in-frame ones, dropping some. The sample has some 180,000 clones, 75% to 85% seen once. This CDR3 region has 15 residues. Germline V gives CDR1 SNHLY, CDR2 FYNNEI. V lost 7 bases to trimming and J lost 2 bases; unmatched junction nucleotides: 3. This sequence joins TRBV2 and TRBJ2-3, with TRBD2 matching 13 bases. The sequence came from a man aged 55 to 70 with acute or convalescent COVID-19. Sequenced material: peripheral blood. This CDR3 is CASNGLAGDTDTQYF. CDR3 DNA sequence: TGTGCCAGCAATGGACTAGCGGGAGACACAGATACGCAGTATTTT.